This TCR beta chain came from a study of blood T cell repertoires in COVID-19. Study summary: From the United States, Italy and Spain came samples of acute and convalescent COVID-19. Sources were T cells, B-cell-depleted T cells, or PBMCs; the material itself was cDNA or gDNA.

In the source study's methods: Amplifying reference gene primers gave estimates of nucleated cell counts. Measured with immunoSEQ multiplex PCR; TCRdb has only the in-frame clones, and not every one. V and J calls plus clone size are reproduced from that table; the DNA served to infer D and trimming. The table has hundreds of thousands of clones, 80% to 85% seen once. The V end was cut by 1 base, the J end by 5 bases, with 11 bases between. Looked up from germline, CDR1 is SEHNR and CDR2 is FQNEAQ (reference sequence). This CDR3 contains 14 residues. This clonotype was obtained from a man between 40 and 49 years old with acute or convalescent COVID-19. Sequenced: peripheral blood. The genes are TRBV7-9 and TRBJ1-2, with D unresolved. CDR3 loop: CASSLDSGLYGYTF. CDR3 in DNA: TGTGCCAGCAGCTTAGACAGCGGATTATATGGCTACACCTTC. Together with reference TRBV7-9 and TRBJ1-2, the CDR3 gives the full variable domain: DTGVSQNPRHKITKRGQNVTFRCDPISEHNRLYWYRQTLGQGPEFLTYFQNEAQLEKSRLLSDRFSAERPKGSFSTLEIQRTEQGDSAMYLCASSLDSGLYGYTFGSGTRLTVV.